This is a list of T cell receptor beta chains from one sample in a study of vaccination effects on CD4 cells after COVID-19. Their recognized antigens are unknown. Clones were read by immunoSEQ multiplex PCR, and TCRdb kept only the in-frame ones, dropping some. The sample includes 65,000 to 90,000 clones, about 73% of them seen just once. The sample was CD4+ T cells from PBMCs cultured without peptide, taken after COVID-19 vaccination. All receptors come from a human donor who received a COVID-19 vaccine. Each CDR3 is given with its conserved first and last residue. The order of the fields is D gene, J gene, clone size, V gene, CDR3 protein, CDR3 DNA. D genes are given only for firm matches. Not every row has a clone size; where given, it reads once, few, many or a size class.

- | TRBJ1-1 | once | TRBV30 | CAWSVATGSEAFF | TGTGCCTGGAGTGTAGCCACCGGGTCTGAAGCTTTCTTT
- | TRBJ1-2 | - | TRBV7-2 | CASSLRGGAGYGYTF | TGTGCCAGCAGCTTAAGGGGGGGCGCTGGCTATGGCTACACCTTC
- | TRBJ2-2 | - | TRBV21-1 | CASSKVGGGRNTGELFF | TGTGCCAGCAGCAAAGTCGGGGGAGGTCGGAACACCGGGGAGCTGTTTTTT
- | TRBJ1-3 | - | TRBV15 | CATKGLGGNTIYF | TGTGCCACCAAGGGTCTTGGAGGAAACACCATATATTTT
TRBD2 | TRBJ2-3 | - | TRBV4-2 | CASSLLAGASDTQYF | TGTGCCAGCAGCTTGTTAGCGGGGGCCTCAGATACGCAGTATTTT
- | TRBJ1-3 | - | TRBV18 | CASSPSGETTGNTIYF | TGTGCCAGCTCACCATCGGGGGAAACTACTGGAAACACCATATATTTT
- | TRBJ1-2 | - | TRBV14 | CASSQDGRGTSYGYTF | TGTGCCAGCAGCCAAGATGGAAGGGGAACTTCCTATGGCTACACCTTC
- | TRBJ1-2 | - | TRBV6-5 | CASSYTRDVRGYTF | TGTGCCAGCAGTTACACAAGGGACGTGCGGGGCTACACCTTC
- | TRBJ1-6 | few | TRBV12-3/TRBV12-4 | CASSGGSPLHF | TGTGCCAGCAGTGGGGGGTCACCCCTCCACTTT
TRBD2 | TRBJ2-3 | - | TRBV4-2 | CASSQEWSASGARYTQYF | TGTGCCAGCAGCCAAGAGTGGTCGGCTAGCGGGGCTCGATATACGCAGTATTTT
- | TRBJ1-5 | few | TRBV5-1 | CASSLVYGANQPQHF | TGCGCCAGCAGCTTGGTGTACGGAGCCAATCAGCCCCAGCATTTT
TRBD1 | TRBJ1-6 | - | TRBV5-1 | CASSETGYNSPLHF | TGCGCCAGCAGCGAGACAGGGTATAATTCACCCCTCCACTTT
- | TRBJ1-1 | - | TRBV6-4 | CASSVSRQPMAFF | TGTGCCAGCAGTGTTTCGAGACAGCCGATGGCTTTCTTT
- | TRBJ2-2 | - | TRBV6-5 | CASEMAGSTGELFF | TGTGCCAGCGAAATGGCGGGTTCCACCGGGGAGCTGTTTTTT
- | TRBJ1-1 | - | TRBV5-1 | CASSLLTGTEAFF | TGCGCCAGCAGCTTACTGACGGGCACTGAAGCTTTCTTT
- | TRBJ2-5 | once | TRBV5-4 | CASSFTRVQETQYF | TGTGCCAGCAGCTTCACTCGTGTACAAGAGACCCAGTACTTC
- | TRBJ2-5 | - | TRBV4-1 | CASSQDRGGETQYF | TGCGCCAGCAGCCAAGATAGGGGGGGGGAGACCCAGTACTTC
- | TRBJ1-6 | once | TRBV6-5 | CASSYEGGTIGSPLHF | TGTGCCAGCAGTTACGAGGGAGGGACAATCGGTTCACCCCTCCACTTT
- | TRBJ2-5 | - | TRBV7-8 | CASSSRTTQETQYF | TGTGCCAGCAGCTCGCGGACAACCCAAGAGACCCAGTACTTC
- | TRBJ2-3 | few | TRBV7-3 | CASSLRPTDTQYF | TGTGCCAGCAGCTTACGCCCTACAGATACGCAGTATTTT
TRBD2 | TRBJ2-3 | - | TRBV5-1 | CASSPPGLAGGSTDTQYF | TGCGCCAGCAGCCCTCCGGGACTAGCGGGGGGGAGCACAGATACGCAGTATTTT
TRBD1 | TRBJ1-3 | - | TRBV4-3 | CASSQAGTVYSGNTIYF | TGCGCCAGCAGCCAAGCAGGGACAGTGTACTCTGGAAACACCATATATTTT
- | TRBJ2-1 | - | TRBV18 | CASSNQGTFNEQFF | TGTGCCAGCTCAAACCAGGGGACGTTCAATGAGCAGTTCTTC
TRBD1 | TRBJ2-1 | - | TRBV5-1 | CASSPQGQGINEQFF | TGCGCCAGCAGCCCGCAGGGACAGGGTATCAATGAGCAGTTCTTC
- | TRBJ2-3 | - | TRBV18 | CASSRDHTDTQYF | TGTGCCAGCTCACGGGACCACACAGATACGCAGTATTTT
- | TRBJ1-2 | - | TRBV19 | CASKETYGYTF | TGTGCCAGTAAGGAAACCTATGGCTACACCTTC
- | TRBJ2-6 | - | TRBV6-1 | CASSEGSSGANVLTF | TGTGCCAGCAGTGAGGGCAGCTCTGGGGCCAACGTCCTGACTTTC
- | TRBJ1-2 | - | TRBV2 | CASSERPYGYTF | TGTGCCAGCAGTGAAAGGCCATATGGCTACACCTTC
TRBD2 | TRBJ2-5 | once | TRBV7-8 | CASSLVVGGARETQYF | TGTGCCAGCAGCTTAGTCGTCGGGGGGGCTCGGGAGACCCAGTACTTC
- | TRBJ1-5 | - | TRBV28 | CASSFARTSNQPQHF | TGTGCCAGCAGTTTCGCCAGAACTAGCAATCAGCCCCAGCATTTT
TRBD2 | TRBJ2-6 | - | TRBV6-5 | CAAGGGSTGANVLTF | TGTGCCGCGGGGGGGGGATCAACTGGGGCCAACGTCCTGACTTTC
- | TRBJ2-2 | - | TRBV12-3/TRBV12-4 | CASSYRTGELFF | TGTGCCAGCAGTTACAGAACCGGGGAGCTGTTTTTT
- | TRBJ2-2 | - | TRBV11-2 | CASSPGQRSTGELFF | TGTGCCAGCAGCCCCGGACAGCGGAGCACCGGGGAGCTGTTTTTT
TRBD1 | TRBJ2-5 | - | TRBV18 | CASSPGQGGETQYF | TGTGCCAGCTCACCGGGACAGGGAGGGGAGACCCAGTACTTC
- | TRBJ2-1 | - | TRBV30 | CAWSRLRTIAPLNEQFF | TGTGCCTGGAGTCGTCTGAGGACTATCGCCCCCCTTAACGAGCAGTTCTTC
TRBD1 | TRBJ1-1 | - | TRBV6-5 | CASTPLAGGDTEAFF | TGTGCCAGCACCCCCCTGGCAGGGGGAGACACTGAAGCTTTCTTT
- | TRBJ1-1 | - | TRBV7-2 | CASSLQGQNTEAFF | TGTGCCAGCAGCTTACAGGGACAGAACACTGAAGCTTTCTTT
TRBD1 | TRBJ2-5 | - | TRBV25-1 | CASSSLGTAQETQYF | TGTGCCAGCAGTTCGCTTGGGACAGCCCAAGAGACCCAGTACTTC
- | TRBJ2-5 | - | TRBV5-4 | CASSARRDQETQYF | TGTGCCAGCAGCGCAAGACGGGACCAAGAGACCCAGTACTTC
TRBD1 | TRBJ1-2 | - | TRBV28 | CASSSRDSYGYTF | TGTGCCAGCAGTTCACGGGACAGCTATGGCTACACCTTC
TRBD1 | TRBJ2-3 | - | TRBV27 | CASSKDRRSTDTQYF | TGTGCCAGCAGTAAGGACAGGAGGAGCACAGATACGCAGTATTTT
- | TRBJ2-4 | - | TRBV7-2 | CASSLGGQGRNIQYF | TGTGCCAGCAGCTTAGGTGGGCAGGGGCGAAACATTCAGTACTTC
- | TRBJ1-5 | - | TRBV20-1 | CSASPGYRQPQHF | TGCAGTGCTAGTCCAGGGTATCGTCAGCCCCAGCATTTT
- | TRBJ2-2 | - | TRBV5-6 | CASSFYYTGELFF | TGTGCCAGCAGCTTTTACTACACCGGGGAGCTGTTTTTT
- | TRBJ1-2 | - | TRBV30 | CAWSAGVRGFVSYTF | TGTGCCTGGAGTGCCGGGGTCCGGGGGTTTGTGAGCTACACCTTC
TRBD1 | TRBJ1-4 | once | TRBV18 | CASSPLPGGLNEKLFF | TGTGCCAGCTCACCGCTTCCAGGGGGTTTGAACGAAAAACTGTTTTTT
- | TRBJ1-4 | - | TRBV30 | CAWSVRGDEKLFF | TGTGCCTGGAGTGTACGGGGTGATGAAAAACTGTTTTTT
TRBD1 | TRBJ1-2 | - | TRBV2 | CASKEQGALDGYTF | TGTGCCAGCAAAGAACAGGGGGCTCTTGATGGCTACACCTTC
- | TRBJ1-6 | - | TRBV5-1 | CASSLAEVGVPLHF | TGCGCCAGCAGCTTGGCTGAAGTTGGGGTACCCCTCCACTTT
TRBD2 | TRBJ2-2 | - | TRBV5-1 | CASSTTLATGELFF | TGCGCCAGCAGCACTACACTAGCGACCGGGGAGCTGTTTTTT
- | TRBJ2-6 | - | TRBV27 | CASSPNLSGANVLTF | TGTGCCAGCAGTCCGAACCTCTCTGGGGCCAACGTCCTGACTTTC
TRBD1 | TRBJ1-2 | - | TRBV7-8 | CASSLAGTGSNYGYTF | TGTGCCAGCAGCTTAGCGGGGACAGGATCTAACTATGGCTACACCTTC
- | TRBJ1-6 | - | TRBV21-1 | CASSPPGEGDRSPLHF | TGTGCCAGCAGCCCTCCGGGAGAGGGGGATCGATCACCCCTCCACTTT
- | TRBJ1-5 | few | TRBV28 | CASSAGGSNQPQHF | TGTGCCAGCAGTGCTGGAGGTAGCAATCAGCCCCAGCATTTT
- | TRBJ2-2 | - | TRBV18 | CASSPPGRSTGELFF | TGTGCCAGCTCACCACCGGGGAGAAGCACCGGGGAGCTGTTTTTT
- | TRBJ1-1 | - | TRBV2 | CASSEFQGTNTEAFF | TGTGCCAGCAGTGAATTTCAGGGGACAAACACTGAAGCTTTCTTT
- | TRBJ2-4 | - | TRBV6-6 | CASSPPATLKNIQYF | TGTGCCAGCAGTCCCCCCGCCACCCTCAAAAACATTCAGTACTTC